Only a few counts were recorded for the clone carrying this TCR beta chain. One end of the junction fails to match germline, which may point to a read error. A single record per CDR3 protein comes from TCRdb applying MiXCR to the RACE reads. The sample comprises 95,000 or so distinct CDR3 sequences, roughly a tenth of which are singletons, and 2.2% rests with the top ten. The germline CDR1 and CDR2 sequences are SGHVS and FNYEAQ. This CDR3 is 15 amino acids long. This entry belongs to a study of human T cells and chemical hapten exposure. Time point indicated: patch test 1, 2 weeks after DPC sensitization. Described treatment: therapeutic diphenylcyclopropenone sensitization with weekly scalp DPC.

The sequence derives from a man aged 40-49 years with alopecia areata. Some clones in this sample may be carry-over from other donors' samples. This chain joins TRBV7-6 and TRBJ2-1; D remains ambiguous. The starting material was whole blood, obtained in connection with sensitization to the hapten diphenylcyclopropenone (DPC). CDR3 loop: CASSLAYSSYNEQFF. CDR3 in DNA: TGTGCCAGCAGTTTAGCCTATAGCTCCTACAATGAGCAGTTCTTC.